This T cell receptor beta chain was observed in a study of CD8+ T cells in alopecia areata. At the level of the study: Patients in the treated group were given tofacitinib by mouth, 5 to 10 mg twice a day. Tofacitinib therapy lasting 6 to 18 months was followed by 6 months off drug. Study results and limitations: Scalp data also include sequences from resident alphabeta T cells of normal skin.

cDNA reverse transcribed from extracted RNA served as the sequencing template. Sequencing used immunoSEQ multiplex PCR; TCRdb keeps in-frame clones, though not all of them. Found here are 150,000 to 250,000 clones, 50% to 60% of them singletons; the top ten hold about 3%. In germline, CDR1 is SQVTM, CDR2 ANQGSEA. CDR3 size: 12 residues. The ends were cut back, 7 bases at V and 3 bases at J, with 9 bases in the middle. Only a few counts were recorded for this clone. Its specificity is not known. Sample treatment: oral pan-JAK inhibitor, 5-10 mg twice daily. The origin of this receptor is a human donor with alopecia areata. The chain links TRBV29-1 to TRBJ2-2; no clear D. The sample here was CD4+ T cells sorted from blood, taken at week 4, from a patient treated with tofacitinib. CDR3 DNA sequence: TGCAGCGCCGACAAATACACCGGGGAGCTGTTTTTT. The encoded protein is CSADKYTGELFF.